These 27 T cell receptor beta chains were all obtained from the same sample, sequenced in a study of beta chain features in type 1 diabetes. TCRB transcripts that were expressed got sequenced, as all of the isolated RNA had been reverse transcribed. Generated by immunoSEQ multiplex PCR, the TCRdb table keeps only in-frame clones and is missing some. The top ten hold under 1.3% of the sample, which has around 300,000 clones, around 7.8% seen once. Sequenced sample: central memory CD4+ T cells from blood. The receptors shown here come from a woman aged 18-29 years in good health.

The rearrangement uses TRBV30 and TRBJ2-5; TRBD2 aligns across 7 bases. The CDR3 totals 17 residues. Germline V gene data show CDR1 as GTSNPN and CDR2 as SVGIG (reference sequence). The junction had 17 bases not matched to a gene; V was cut back by 2 bases and J by 5 bases. CDR3 in amino acids: CAWSRASGRRLEETQYF. The CDR3 nucleotides read TGTGCCTGGAGTAGGGCTAGCGGCCGGAGATTGGAGGAGACCCAGTACTTC.

The rearrangement joins TRBV30 to TRBJ2-1; 10 nucleotides line up with TRBD2. CDR3 length: 15 residues. Germline V CDR1 and CDR2: GTSNPN, SVGIG (reference sequence). V dropped 3 bases and J dropped 5; count of bases not matched to a gene: 7. For the CDR3, the DNA is TGTGCCTGGAGCCCGACTAGCGGGCTGAACAATGAGCAGTTCTTC. This encodes CAWSPTSGLNNEQFF.

Only a few counts were recorded for this clone. The chain has TRBV18 and TRBJ1-2, with 11 bases matching TRBD1. In germline, CDR1 is KGHSH, CDR2 LQKENI. The CDR3 has 15 amino acids. V trimming: 3 bases; J trimming: 1 base; junction bases outside the gene matches: 1. The CDR3, as DNA: TGTGCCAGCTCACCTGGGACAGGGGGTAACTATGGCTACACCTTC. Its translation is CASSPGTGGNYGYTF.

This clone was observed a few times. The chain links TRBV29-1 to TRBJ2-5; D could derive from TRBD1 or TRBD2 (6 bases each). Germline CDR1 and CDR2: SQVTM and ANQGSEA. CDR3 length: 14 amino acids. V was pared by 4 bases and J by 0 bases, with 12 bases between. CDR3 nucleotide sequence: TGCAGCGTTGCAAAGGGGGGCGACCAAGAGACCCAGTACTTC. The encoded protein is CSVAKGGDQETQYF.

This clone was picked up a small number of times. J is TRBJ2-7 and V is TRBV7-2, with 13 bases lining up with TRBD2. The CDR3 has 16 amino acids. The germline V gene has CDR1 SGHTA and CDR2 FQGNSA. Germline trimming cut 5 bases from V and 7 bases from J; bases unmatched to any gene: 11. The DNA of the CDR3 is TGTGCCAGCAGCCCGCGTCCCCGGACTAGCGGGAGTGAGCAGTACTTC. Encoded protein: CASSPRPRTSGSEQYF.

This clone was seen only a few times. The rearrangement links TRBV5-1 to TRBJ1-1; no clear D gene. Per germline, CDR1 SGHRS and CDR2 YFSETQ. Trimming pared 0 bases from V and 0 bases from J, leaving 9 bases between. The CDR3 is made up of 15 amino acids. Here the CDR3 DNA reads TGCGCCAGCAGCTTGGGGAGTCAGCTGAACACTGAAGCTTTCTTT. Amino acid sequence: CASSLGSQLNTEAFF. Combining the CDR3 with reference TRBV5-1 and TRBJ1-1 gives the whole variable domain KAGVTQTPRYLIKTRGQQVTLSCSPISGHRSVSWYQQTPGQGLQFLFEYFSETQRNKGNFPGRFSGRQFSNSRSEMNVSTLELGDSALYLCASSLGSQLNTEAFFGQGTRLTVV.

There are many counts of this clone. The chain is built from TRBV28 and TRBJ2-7; 7 bases are a match to TRBD1. With 4 bases clipped from V and 0 bases from J, the junction kept 6 bases outside the gene matches. Germline CDR1 MDHEN, CDR2 SYDVKM. The CDR3 is 15 residues long. CDR3 DNA sequence: TGTGCCAGCAGTTCCGACAGGGAACCCTCCTACGAGCAGTACGTC. Amino acid sequence: CASSSDREPSYEQYV.

This clone turned up a few times. This rearrangement joins TRBV19 to TRBJ2-4; 7 bases match TRBD2. Germline CDR1 reads LNHDA; CDR2 reads SQIVND (reference sequence). This CDR3 contains 14 residues. After removal of 1 base from V and 13 bases from J, the junction contained 10 bases not matched to a gene. CDR3 amino acids: CASSIVSGWPPQYF. The CDR3 DNA sequence: TGTGCCAGTAGTATAGTTAGCGGGTGGCCCCCCCAGTACTTC.

V usage is TRBV4-1 and J usage is TRBJ2-6, with D possibly being TRBD1 (6 bases). V was pared by 3 bases and J by 0 bases, with 9 bases between. The CDR3 has 16 amino acids. Germline-derived CDR1 and CDR2 are MGHRA and YSYEKL. The DNA of the CDR3 is TGCGCCAGCAGCCAGAAACAGGGCTCTGGGGCCAACGTCCTGACTTTC. This translates into CASSQKQGSGANVLTF.

This clone was seen a few times. The V and J genes are TRBV27 and TRBJ2-5; possible D gene TRBD2, 7 bases. The CDR3 contains 15 residues. Trimming removed 5 bases at V and 5 bases at J, with 18 bases between. Germline CDR1 and CDR2: MNHEY and SMNVEV (reference sequence). The CDR3 region is CASSRRLAGAETQYF. DNA of the CDR3: TGTGCCAGCAGTAGGCGACTAGCAGGGGCGGAGACCCAGTACTTC.

V is TRBV6-5 and J is TRBJ1-2; D gene unclear. CDR1 and CDR2 (germline): MNHEY, SVGAGI. The CDR3 is 15 residues long. Trimming pared 4 bases from V and 2 bases from J, leaving 14 bases between. CDR3 nucleotide sequence: TGTGCCAGCAGTTCCGGGCAGGTCGGGAACTATGGCTACACCTTC. Amino acid sequence: CASSSGQVGNYGYTF.

The V call is TRBV6-5, the J call TRBJ2-7, with 8 positions matching TRBD1. J was trimmed by 3 bases and V by 4 bases; bases with no gene match: 8. The CDR3 contains 15 residues. Germline V gene lookup returns CDR1 MNHEY and CDR2 SVGAGI. The CDR3 coding sequence is TGTGCCAGCAGTTCAACTCAGGGGGCTCGCTACGAGCAGTACGTC. Amino acid sequence: CASSSTQGARYEQYV.

This clone was observed a handful of times. The J gene is TRBJ1-2, the V gene TRBV5-6; D gene ambiguous. CDR1 SGHDT and CDR2 YYEEEE come from the germline V gene. CDR3 length: 14 amino acids. The germline V and J ends were trimmed by 0 bases and 8 bases, with 14 bases remaining between them. The CDR3, as DNA: TGTGCCAGCAGCTTGGTAGATTCCCTCCGAGGCTACACCTTC. It is translated as CASSLVDSLRGYTF.

The gene calls are TRBV10-3 and TRBJ2-1; 10 nucleotides agree with TRBD2. V dropped 4 bases and J dropped 7; count of bases not matched to a gene: 16. This CDR3 has 18 residues. Germline V lookup: CDR1 ENHRY, CDR2 SYGVKD. CDR3 protein: CAISGGLSSGRSVNEQFF. In nucleotides, the CDR3 is TGTGCCATCAGTGGGGGTCTGAGTAGCGGGAGGAGTGTAAATGAGCAGTTCTTC.

This chain connects TRBV5-1 to TRBJ1-1; a weak D match, TRBD1 (5 bases). CDR1 is SGHRS, CDR2 YFSETQ, per germline. V lost 4 bases and J 2 bases, leaving 21 bases between the germline ends. The length of the CDR3 is 17 residues. CDR3 nucleotides: TGCGCCAGCAGCCTCTGGGGCCTACCACTCCCCAACACTGAAGCTTTCTTT. It codes for CASSLWGLPLPNTEAFF.

The chain carries TRBV18 and TRBJ2-1, with D unresolved. Per the germline V gene, CDR1 is KGHSH and CDR2 is LQKENI. Trimming stripped 2 bases from V and 1 base from J, with 12 bases between. The CDR3 is 16 amino acids. In DNA, the CDR3 is TGTGCCAGCTCACCATTGGAACTCAATTCCTACAATGAGCAGTTCTTC. It codes for CASSPLELNSYNEQFF.

This clone was counted a few times. The CDR3 DNA follows: TGTGCCAGCAGCTTGGGGCAGGGGGCCCATGAAAAACTGTTTTTT. Protein product: CASSLGQGAHEKLFF. V gene TRBV7-9 combines with J gene TRBJ1-4; TRBD1 aligns across 8 bases. Germline V gene sequence: CDR1 SEHNR, CDR2 FQNEAQ (reference sequence). This CDR3 has 15 amino acids. V lost 3 bases, J lost 6 bases, and 6 bases stayed unmatched.

V and J are TRBV15 and TRBJ2-1; no clear D gene. This CDR3 contains 17 residues. Germline V gives CDR1 LNHNV, CDR2 YYDKDF (reference sequence). V was cut by 1 base and J by 3 bases, with 16 bases left in between. In DNA, the CDR3 is TGTGCCACCAGCAGAGCCCGATACAGAACAGACTACAATGAGCAGTTCTTC. This encodes CATSRARYRTDYNEQFF.

This clone was counted only a few times. CDR3 residues: CASSFRPDNEKLFF. CDR3 DNA: TGTGCCAGCAGCTTCCGGCCCGATAATGAAAAACTGTTTTTT. V is TRBV7-2 and J is TRBJ1-4; the D is unclear. This CDR3 is 14 amino acids long. V lost 3 bases to trimming and J lost 4 bases, with 9 bases between them. The V gene's germline CDR1 is SGHTA and CDR2 FQGNSA.

In DNA, the CDR3 is TGTGCCAGCAGCTTCCGGCACCTCCAAGAGACCCAGTACTTC. Residues: CASSFRHLQETQYF. This chain uses TRBV7-8 with TRBJ2-5; D is unclear. CDR1 and CDR2 from the germline V gene are SGHVS and FQNEAQ. This CDR3 contains 14 residues. The germline V and J ends were trimmed by 3 bases and 1 base, with 9 bases remaining between them.

The V call is TRBV29-1, the J call TRBJ1-1; 7 bases line up with TRBD1. CDR1 is SQVTM, CDR2 ANQGSEA, per germline. V lost 7 bases and J lost 5; bases outside the gene matches: 7. This CDR3 is built from 12 residues. CDR3 residues: CSAETGWTEAFF. CDR3 sequence (DNA): TGCAGCGCTGAGACAGGGTGGACTGAAGCTTTCTTT.

The rearrangement joins TRBV7-2 to TRBJ2-1; D gene ambiguous. CDR1 and CDR2 (germline): SGHTA, FQGNSA. Trimming left V 3 bases short and J 8 bases short, with 5 bases between. The CDR3 runs 11 residues. CDR3 sequence reads: CASSFTYEQFF. The CDR3, as DNA: TGTGCCAGCAGCTTCACGTATGAGCAGTTCTTC.

This clone was seen only a few times. V and J are TRBV6-1 and TRBJ2-1, with D perhaps matching TRBD2 (5 bases). This CDR3 contains 14 residues. Trimming shortened V by 6 bases and J by 6 bases, and 15 bases separated the two germline ends. Germline CDR1 is MNHNS and CDR2 is SASEGT. CDR3 coding DNA: TGTGCCAGCAGCCTGCGGGCCCGCGGCAATGAGCAGTTCTTC. Its protein product is CASSLRARGNEQFF.

Many counts were recorded for this clone. The rearrangement links TRBV18 to TRBJ1-6; a weak D match, TRBD1 (5 bases). Deletions cut 6 bases from V and 9 bases from J, with 18 bases between. Germline lookup yields CDR1 KGHSH and CDR2 LQKENI. The CDR3 sequence is 15 residues long. The CDR3 nucleotides read TGTGCCAGCTCCCCAGCGGGGGGACTGGGTTCACCCCTCCACTTT. This codes for CASSPAGGLGSPLHF. The full variable domain, with the rest looked up from reference TRBV18 and TRBJ1-6, is NAGVMQNPRHLVRRRGQEARLRCSPMKGHSHVYWYRQLPEEGLKFMVYLQKENIIDESGMPKERFSAEFPKEGPSILRIQQVVRGDSAAYFCASSPAGGLGSPLHFGNGTRLTVT.

This clone has ten or more counts. V gene TRBV28 combines with J gene TRBJ1-2, with TRBD1 matching over 8 bases. V dropped 6 bases and J dropped 4; count of bases not matched to a gene: 7. The CDR3 has 14 amino acids. Germline V gives CDR1 MDHEN, CDR2 SYDVKM. In nucleotides, the CDR3 is TGTGCCAGCAGGGAAATAGGACAGGGCTATGGCTACACCTTC. Protein product: CASREIGQGYGYTF.

The chain recombines TRBV5-1 with TRBJ1-2; 12 nucleotides align to TRBD1. The germline V gene has CDR1 SGHRS and CDR2 YFSETQ. The trim removed 0 bases at V and 8 bases at J, leaving 8 bases unmatched. There are 16 residues in the CDR3. The CDR3 region is CASSLGTGTGGDGYTF. CDR3 DNA sequence: TGCGCCAGCAGCTTGGGCACCGGGACAGGGGGCGACGGCTACACCTTC.

A remark on this clone: Germline is not matched at one junction end, which may reflect a read error. V gene TRBV2 combines with J gene TRBJ1-1; D is undetermined. The CDR3 is 12 amino acids. Germline V CDR1 and CDR2: SNHLY, FYNNEI. The CDR3, as DNA: TGTGCCAGCAGGGAAGACCGCACTGAAGCTTTCTTT. Its translation is CASREDRTEAFF.